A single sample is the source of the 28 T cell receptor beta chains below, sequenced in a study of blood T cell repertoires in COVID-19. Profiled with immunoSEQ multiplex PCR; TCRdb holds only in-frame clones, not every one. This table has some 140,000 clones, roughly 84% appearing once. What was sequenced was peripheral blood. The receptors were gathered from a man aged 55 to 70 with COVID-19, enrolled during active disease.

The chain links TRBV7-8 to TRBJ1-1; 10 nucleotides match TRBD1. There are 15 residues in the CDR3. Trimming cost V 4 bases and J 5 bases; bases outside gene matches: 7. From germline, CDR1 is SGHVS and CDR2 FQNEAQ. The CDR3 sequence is CASSSPGQGKTEAFF. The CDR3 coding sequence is TGTGCCAGCAGCTCGCCGGGACAGGGGAAGACTGAAGCTTTCTTT.

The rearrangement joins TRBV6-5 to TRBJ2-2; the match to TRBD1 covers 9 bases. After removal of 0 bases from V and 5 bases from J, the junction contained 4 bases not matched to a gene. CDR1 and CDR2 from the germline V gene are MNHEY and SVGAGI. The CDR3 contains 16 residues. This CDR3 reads CASSYSDRGGTGELFF. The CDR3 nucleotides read TGTGCCAGCAGTTACTCAGACAGGGGGGGAACCGGGGAGCTGTTTTTT.

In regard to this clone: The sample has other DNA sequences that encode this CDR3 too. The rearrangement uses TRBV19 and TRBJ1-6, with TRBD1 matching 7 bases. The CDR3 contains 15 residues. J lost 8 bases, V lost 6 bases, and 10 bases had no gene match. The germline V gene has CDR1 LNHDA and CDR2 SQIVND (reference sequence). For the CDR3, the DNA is TGTGCCAGTAGATCTGAGACAGGGTGGGATTCACCCCTCCACTTT. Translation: CASRSETGWDSPLHF.

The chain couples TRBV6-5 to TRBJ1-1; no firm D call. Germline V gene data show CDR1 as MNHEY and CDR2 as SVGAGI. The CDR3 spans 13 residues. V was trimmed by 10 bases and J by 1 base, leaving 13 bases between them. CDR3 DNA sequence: TGTGCCAACAGCAGGAACAAGAACACTGAAGCTTTCTTT. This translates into CANSRNKNTEAFF.

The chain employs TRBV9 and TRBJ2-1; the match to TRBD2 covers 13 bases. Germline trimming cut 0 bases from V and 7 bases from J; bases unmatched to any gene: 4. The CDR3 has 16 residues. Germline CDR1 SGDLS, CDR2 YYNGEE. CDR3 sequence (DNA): TGTGCCAGCAGCGTAGCTCCGGGACTAGCGGGAAATGAGCAGTTCTTC. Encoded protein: CASSVAPGLAGNEQFF.

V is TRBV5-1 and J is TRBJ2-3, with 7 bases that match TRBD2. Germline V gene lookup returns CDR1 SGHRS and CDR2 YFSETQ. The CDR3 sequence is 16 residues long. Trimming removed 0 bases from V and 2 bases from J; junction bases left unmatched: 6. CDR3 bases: TGCGCCAGCAGCTTGGTGGCTAGCGGAACCACAGATACGCAGTATTTT. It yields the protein CASSLVASGTTDTQYF.

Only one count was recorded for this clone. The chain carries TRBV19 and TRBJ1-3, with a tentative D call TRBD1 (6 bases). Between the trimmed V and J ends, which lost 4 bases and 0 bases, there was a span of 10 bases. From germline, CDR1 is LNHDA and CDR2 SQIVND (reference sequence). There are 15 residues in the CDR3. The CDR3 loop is CASSNRVDSGNTIYF. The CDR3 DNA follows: TGTGCCAGTAGTAACAGGGTTGACTCTGGAAACACCATATATTTT.

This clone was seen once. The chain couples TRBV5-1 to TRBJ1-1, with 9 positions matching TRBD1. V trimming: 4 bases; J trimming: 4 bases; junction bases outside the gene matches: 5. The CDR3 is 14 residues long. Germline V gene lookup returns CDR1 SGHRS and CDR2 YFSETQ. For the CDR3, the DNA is TGCGCCAGCAGCCTGGGACAGGGATTCACTGAAGCTTTCTTT. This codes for CASSLGQGFTEAFF.

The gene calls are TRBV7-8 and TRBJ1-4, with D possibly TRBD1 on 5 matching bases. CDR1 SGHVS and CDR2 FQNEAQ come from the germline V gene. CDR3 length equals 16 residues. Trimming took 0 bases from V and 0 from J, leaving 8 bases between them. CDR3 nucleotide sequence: TGTGCCAGCAGCTTAGCCAGGGTTGCAACTAATGAAAAACTGTTTTTT. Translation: CASSLARVATNEKLFF.

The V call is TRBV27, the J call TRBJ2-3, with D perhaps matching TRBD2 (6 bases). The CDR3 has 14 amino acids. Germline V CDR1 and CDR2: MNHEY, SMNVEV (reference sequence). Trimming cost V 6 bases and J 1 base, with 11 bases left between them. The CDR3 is CASSTWGGTDTQYF. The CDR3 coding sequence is TGTGCCAGCAGCACCTGGGGGGGCACAGATACGCAGTATTTT.

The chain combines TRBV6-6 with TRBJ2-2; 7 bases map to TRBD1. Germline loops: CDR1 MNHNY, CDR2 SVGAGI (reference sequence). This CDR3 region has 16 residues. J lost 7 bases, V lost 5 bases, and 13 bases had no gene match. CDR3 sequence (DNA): TGTGCCAGCAGTCGAGTAAGGGGGCGGTATAGCGGGGAGCTGTTTTTT. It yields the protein CASSRVRGRYSGELFF.

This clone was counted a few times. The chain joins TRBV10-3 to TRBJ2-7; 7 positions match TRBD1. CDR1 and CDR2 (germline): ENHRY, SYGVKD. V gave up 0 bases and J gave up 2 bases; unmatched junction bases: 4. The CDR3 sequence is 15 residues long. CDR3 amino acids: CAISESRDRAYEQYF. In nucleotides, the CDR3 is TGTGCCATCAGTGAGTCCCGGGACAGAGCCTACGAGCAGTACTTC.

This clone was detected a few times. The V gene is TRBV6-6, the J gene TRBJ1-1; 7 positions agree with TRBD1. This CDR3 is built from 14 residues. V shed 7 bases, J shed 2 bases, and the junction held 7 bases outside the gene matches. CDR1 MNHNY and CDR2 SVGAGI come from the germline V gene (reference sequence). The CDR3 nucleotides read TGTGCCAGCATAGCCGGGACAGCCAACACTGAAGCTTTCTTT. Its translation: CASIAGTANTEAFF.

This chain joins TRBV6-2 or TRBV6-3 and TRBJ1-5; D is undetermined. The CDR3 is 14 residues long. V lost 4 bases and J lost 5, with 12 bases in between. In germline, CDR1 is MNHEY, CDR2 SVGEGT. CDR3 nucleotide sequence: TGTGCCAGCAGTTTCCGACGGCGGGATCAGCCCCAGCATTTT. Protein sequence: CASSFRRRDQPQHF.

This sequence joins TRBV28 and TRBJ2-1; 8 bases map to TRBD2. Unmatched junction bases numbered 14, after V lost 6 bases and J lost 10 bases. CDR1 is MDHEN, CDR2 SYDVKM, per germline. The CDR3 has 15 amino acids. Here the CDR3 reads CASRGGLVPPREQFF. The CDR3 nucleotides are TGTGCCAGCAGGGGGGGACTAGTGCCTCCGAGAGAGCAGTTCTTC.

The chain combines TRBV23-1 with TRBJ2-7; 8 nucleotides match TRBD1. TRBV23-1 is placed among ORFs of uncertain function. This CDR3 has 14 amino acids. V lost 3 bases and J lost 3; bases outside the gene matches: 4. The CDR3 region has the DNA TGCGCCAGCAGTCATGCCGGACAGGGCTACGAGCAGTACTTC. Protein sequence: CASSHAGQGYEQYF.

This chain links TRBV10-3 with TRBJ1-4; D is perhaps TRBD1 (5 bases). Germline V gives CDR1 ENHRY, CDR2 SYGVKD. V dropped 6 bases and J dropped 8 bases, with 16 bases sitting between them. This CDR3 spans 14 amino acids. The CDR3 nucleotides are TGTGCCATCAGAAGCGGGGCAGGGAGAGAAAAACTGTTTTTT. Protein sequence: CAIRSGAGREKLFF.

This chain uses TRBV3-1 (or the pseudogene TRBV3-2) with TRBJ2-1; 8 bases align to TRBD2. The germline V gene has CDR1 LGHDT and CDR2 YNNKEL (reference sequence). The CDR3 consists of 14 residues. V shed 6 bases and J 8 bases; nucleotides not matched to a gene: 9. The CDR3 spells CASRPSGRRDEQFF. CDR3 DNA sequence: TGTGCCAGCAGGCCAAGCGGGAGACGCGATGAGCAGTTCTTC.

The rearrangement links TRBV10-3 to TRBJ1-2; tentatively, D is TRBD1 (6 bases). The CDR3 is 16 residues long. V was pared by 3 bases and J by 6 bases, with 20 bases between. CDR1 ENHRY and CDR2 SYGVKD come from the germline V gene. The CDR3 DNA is TGTGCCATCAGTGACCCGACTAAACAGGGACCTAATGGCTACACCTTC. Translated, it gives CAISDPTKQGPNGYTF.

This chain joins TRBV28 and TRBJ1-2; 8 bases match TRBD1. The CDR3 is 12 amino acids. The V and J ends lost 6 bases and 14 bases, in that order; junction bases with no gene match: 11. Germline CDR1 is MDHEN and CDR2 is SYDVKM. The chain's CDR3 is CASSSQTGAGTF. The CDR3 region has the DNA TGTGCCAGCAGCTCTCAGACAGGGGCCGGGACCTTC.

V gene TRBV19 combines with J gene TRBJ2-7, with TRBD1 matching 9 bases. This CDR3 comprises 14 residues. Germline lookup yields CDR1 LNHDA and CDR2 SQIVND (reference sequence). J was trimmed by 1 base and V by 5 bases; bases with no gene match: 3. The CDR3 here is CASSRDRASYEQYF. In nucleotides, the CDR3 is TGTGCCAGTAGTCGGGACAGGGCATCCTACGAGCAGTACTTC.

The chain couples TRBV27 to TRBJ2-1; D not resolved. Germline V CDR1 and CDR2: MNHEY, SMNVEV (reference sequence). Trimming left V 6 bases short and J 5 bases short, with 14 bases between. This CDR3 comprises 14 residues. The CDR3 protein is CASRPRSSNNEQFF. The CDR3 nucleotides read TGTGCCAGCAGACCTAGGTCCTCGAACAATGAGCAGTTCTTC.

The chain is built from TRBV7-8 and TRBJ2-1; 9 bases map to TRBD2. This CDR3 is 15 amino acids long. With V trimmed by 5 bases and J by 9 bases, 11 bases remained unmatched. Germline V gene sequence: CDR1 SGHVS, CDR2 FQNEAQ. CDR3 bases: TGTGCCAGCAGCCCCCAACGCGGGAGGGAAACTGAGCAGTTCTTC. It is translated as CASSPQRGRETEQFF.

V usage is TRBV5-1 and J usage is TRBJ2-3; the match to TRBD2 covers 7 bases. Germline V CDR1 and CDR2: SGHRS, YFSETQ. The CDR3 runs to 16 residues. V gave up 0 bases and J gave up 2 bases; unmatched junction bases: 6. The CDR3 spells CASSLARLAATDTQYF. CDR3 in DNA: TGCGCCAGCAGCTTGGCTCGGCTAGCGGCCACAGATACGCAGTATTTT.

CDR3 in amino acids: CASSELQGFYGYTF. The CDR3 DNA sequence: TGTGCCAGCAGTGAGCTACAGGGGTTCTATGGCTACACCTTC. This rearrangement joins TRBV2 to TRBJ1-2, with 7 bases that match TRBD1. CDR3 length: 14 residues. Germline assignment: CDR1 SNHLY and CDR2 FYNNEI. After removal of 3 bases from V and 4 bases from J, the junction contained 5 bases not matched to a gene.

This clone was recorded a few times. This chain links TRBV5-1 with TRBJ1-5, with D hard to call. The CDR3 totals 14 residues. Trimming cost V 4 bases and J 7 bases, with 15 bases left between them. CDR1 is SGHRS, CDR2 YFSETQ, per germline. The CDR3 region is CASSLLMGGQPQHF. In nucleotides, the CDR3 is TGCGCCAGCAGCCTATTGATGGGAGGCCAGCCCCAGCATTTT.

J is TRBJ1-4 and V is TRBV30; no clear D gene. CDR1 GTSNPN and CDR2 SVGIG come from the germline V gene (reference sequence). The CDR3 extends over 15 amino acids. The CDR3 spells CALGGNSATNEKLFF. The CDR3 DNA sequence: TGTGCTCTAGGAGGGAACTCTGCAACTAATGAAAAACTGTTTTTT. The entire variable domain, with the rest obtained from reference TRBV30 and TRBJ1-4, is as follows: SQTIHQWPATLVQPVGSPLSLECTVEGTSNPNLYWYRQAAGRGLQLLFYSVGIGQISSEVPQNLSASRPQDRQFILSSKKLLLSDSGFYLCALGGNSATNEKLFFGSGTQLSVL.

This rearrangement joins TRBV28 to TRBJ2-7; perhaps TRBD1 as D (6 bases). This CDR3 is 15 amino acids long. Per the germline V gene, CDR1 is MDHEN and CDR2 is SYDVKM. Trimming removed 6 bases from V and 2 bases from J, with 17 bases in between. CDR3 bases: TGTGCCAGCAGCCCCCGCAGGGGAAGGCCCTACGAGCAGTACTTC. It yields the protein CASSPRRGRPYEQYF.